The source of this T cell receptor beta chain is a study of blood T cell repertoires in COVID-19. The method was immunoSEQ multiplex PCR; TCRdb's version includes in-frame clones alone and lacks a portion of them. The sample shows about 140,000 clones, about 90% of them seen only once. The CDR3 has 15 amino acids. Per germline, CDR1 SGHRS and CDR2 YFSETQ. Trimming pared 0 bases from V and 2 bases from J, leaving 8 bases between. The chain uses TRBV5-1 and TRBJ2-2; D remains unclear. The sample comprised peripheral blood. This clonotype originated in a woman older than 75 with acute or convalescent COVID-19. The CDR3 nucleotides are TGCGCCAGCAGCTTGGTTCAGGCCAACACCGGGGAGCTGTTTTTT. Amino acid sequence: CASSLVQANTGELFF.